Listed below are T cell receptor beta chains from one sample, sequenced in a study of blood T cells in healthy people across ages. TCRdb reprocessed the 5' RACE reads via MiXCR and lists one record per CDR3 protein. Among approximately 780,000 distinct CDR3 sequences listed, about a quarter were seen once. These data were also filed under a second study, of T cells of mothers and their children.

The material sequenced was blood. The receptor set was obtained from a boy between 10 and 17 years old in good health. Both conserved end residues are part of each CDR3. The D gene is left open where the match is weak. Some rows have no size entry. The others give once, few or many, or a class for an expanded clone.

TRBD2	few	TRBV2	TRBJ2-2	CASSGRGLAGGLMYTGELFF	TGTGCCAGCAGTGGCCGCGGACTAGCGGGGGGCTTAATGTACACCGGGGAGCTGTTTTTT
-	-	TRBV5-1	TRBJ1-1	CASSLSTGAEAFF	TGCGCCAGCAGCTTGAGTACAGGCGCTGAAGCTTTCTTT
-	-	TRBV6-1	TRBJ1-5	CASSEYWGGGGNQPQHF	TGTGCCAGCAGTGAATACTGGGGGGGCGGCGGCAATCAGCCCCAGCATTTT
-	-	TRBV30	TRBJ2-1	CAWSRVLNNEQFF	TGTGCCTGGAGTAGGGTTTTGAACAATGAGCAGTTCTTC
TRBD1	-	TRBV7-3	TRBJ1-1	CASSSGGQGGTEAFF	TGTGCCAGCAGCTCTGGGGGACAGGGAGGAACTGAAGCTTTCTTT
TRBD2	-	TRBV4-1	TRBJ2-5	CASSQRSGGNQETQYF	TGCGCCAGCAGCCAGCGGAGCGGGGGGAACCAAGAGACCCAGTACTTC
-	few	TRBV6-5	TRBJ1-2	CASSYSVVDYGHTF	TGTGCCAGCAGTTACTCCGTGGTAGACTATGGCCACACCTTC
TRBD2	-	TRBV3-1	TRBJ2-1	CASSHRLAGGLSSYNEQFF	TGTGCCAGCAGCCACCGACTAGCGGGGGGACTGAGCTCCTACAATGAGCAGTTCTTC
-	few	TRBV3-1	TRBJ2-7	CASSRDSLAEQYF	TGTGCCAGCAGTAGGGACTCCCTGGCCGAGCAGTACTTC
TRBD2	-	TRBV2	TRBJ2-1	CASSELAGDEQFF	TGTGCCAGCAGTGAGCTTGCGGGAGATGAGCAGTTCTTC
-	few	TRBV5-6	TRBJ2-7	CASSEEGEFHEQYF	TGTGCCAGCAGCGAGGAGGGGGAATTCCACGAGCAGTACTTC
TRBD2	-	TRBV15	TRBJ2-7	CATSTNGLAGYEQYF	TGTGCCACCAGCACAAACGGACTAGCGGGGTACGAGCAGTACTTC
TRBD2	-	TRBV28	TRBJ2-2	CASTLRASGFTGELFF	TGTGCCAGCACCCTTCGGGCTAGCGGGTTTACCGGGGAGCTGTTTTTT
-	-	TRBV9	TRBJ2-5	CASSPVVGRGETQYF	TGTGCCAGCAGCCCGGTCGTGGGTCGGGGAGAGACCCAGTACTTC
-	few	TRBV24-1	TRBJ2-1	CATSGPGQPYNEQFF	TGTGCCACCAGTGGTCCTGGACAGCCCTACAATGAGCAGTTCTTC
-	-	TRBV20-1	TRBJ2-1	CSAGDAITYNEQFF	TGCAGTGCCGGGGACGCCATTACCTACAATGAGCAGTTCTTC
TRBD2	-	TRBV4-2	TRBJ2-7	CASSRGGGGSSYEQYF	TGTGCCAGCAGCCGAGGTGGCGGGGGATCCTCCTACGAGCAGTACTTC
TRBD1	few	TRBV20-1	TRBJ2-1	CSQLPGDRGYNEQFF	TGCAGTCAATTACCTGGGGACAGGGGCTACAATGAGCAGTTCTTC
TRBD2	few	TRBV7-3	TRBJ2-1	CASSSALGLADYNEQFF	TGTGCCAGCAGCTCGGCACTCGGACTAGCGGATTACAATGAGCAGTTCTTC
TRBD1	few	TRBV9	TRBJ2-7	CASSEEDREQQEQYF	TGTGCCAGCAGCGAGGAGGACAGGGAGCAGCAAGAGCAGTACTTC
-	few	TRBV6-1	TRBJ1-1	CASRPVTEAFF	TGTGCCAGCAGGCCGGTCACTGAAGCTTTCTTT
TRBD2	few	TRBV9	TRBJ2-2	CASSRAGGFGELFF	TGTGCCAGCAGCCGGGCGGGGGGCTTCGGGGAGCTGTTTTTT
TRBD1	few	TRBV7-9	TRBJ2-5	CASIKDRVIQETQYF	TGTGCCAGCATCAAGGACAGGGTTATACAAGAGACCCAGTACTTC
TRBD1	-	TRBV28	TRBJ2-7	CASSYRGHEQYF	TGTGCCAGCAGCTACAGGGGACACGAGCAGTACTTC
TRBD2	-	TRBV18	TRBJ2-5	CASSPPGGGGLKGKTQYF	TGTGCCAGCTCACCCCCTGGTGGCGGGGGGTTGAAAGGGAAGACCCAGTACTTC
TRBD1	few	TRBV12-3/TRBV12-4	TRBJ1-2	CASSLFDRGPSGYTF	TGTGCCAGCAGTTTATTTGACAGGGGGCCGTCTGGCTACACCTTC
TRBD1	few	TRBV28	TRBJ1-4	CASNPPGQGGYEKLFF	TGTGCCAGCAACCCTCCGGGACAGGGAGGGTACGAAAAACTGTTTTTT